Following are 14 T cell receptor beta chains from one sample sequenced in a study of cytomegalovirus exposure and HLA in healthy donors. This PCR relied on a set of 60 Vbeta primers and 13 Jbeta primers. Sequencing used immunoSEQ multiplex PCR; TCRdb keeps in-frame clones, though not all of them. The sample lists fewer than 150,000 clones, 65% to 80% occurring once. What was sequenced was PBMCs. These receptors were taken from a man aged 35-49 years in good health and CMV-seronegative.

The V gene is TRBV5-6, the J gene TRBJ2-7; the D is unclear. This CDR3 spans 11 amino acids. The V end was cut by 5 bases, the J end by 3 bases, with 6 bases between. CDR1 and CDR2 from the germline V gene are SGHDT and YYEEEE. The CDR3 DNA sequence: TGTGCCAGCAGTTCAAACTACGAGCAGTACTTC. Protein product: CASSSNYEQYF.

In its sample, this clone was seen once. The V gene is TRBV28, the J gene TRBJ1-5; D is perhaps TRBD1 (5 bases). Trimming removed 11 bases from V and 13 bases from J, with 18 bases in between. Per the germline V gene, CDR1 is MDHEN and CDR2 is SYDVKM. The CDR3 extends over 11 amino acids. CDR3 sequence reads: CASGRAGTQHF. DNA of the CDR3: TGTGCCTCCGGGAGGGCAGGGACTCAGCATTTT.

This rearrangement joins TRBV6-5 to TRBJ2-5, with a possible D match to TRBD1 (8 bases). V was cut by 5 bases and J by 5 bases, with 18 bases left in between. This CDR3 has 15 residues. Germline V gene data show CDR1 as MNHEY and CDR2 as SVGAGI. The CDR3 protein is CASSPTGGASETQYF. The CDR3 DNA reads TGTGCCAGCAGTCCCACAGGGGGGGCATCGGAGACCCAGTACTTC.

This sequence joins TRBV7-2 and TRBJ2-5; 7 bases map to TRBD1. Germline V lookup: CDR1 SGHTA, CDR2 FQGNSA. Trimming at V came to 7 bases and at J to 4 bases, leaving 9 bases not matched to a gene. CDR3 length: 14 amino acids. The CDR3 spells CASTYSNRGETQYF. The CDR3 DNA reads as TGTGCCAGCACCTATTCCAACAGGGGAGAGACCCAGTACTTC.

The rearrangement joins TRBV7-9 to TRBJ2-1; TRBD1 might be the D (7 bases). The germline gives CDR1 SEHNR, CDR2 FQNEAQ (reference sequence). The ends were cut back, 3 bases at V and 4 bases at J, with 16 bases in the middle. This CDR3 has 16 amino acids. CDR3 residues: CASSFGGRGFYNEQFF. CDR3 in DNA: TGTGCCAGCAGCTTCGGGGGCAGGGGGTTTTACAATGAGCAGTTCTTC.

The CDR3 loop reads CACSNWAPTQETQYF. In DNA form, the CDR3 reads TGTGCCTGCTCCAACTGGGCACCCACCCAAGAGACCCAGTACTTC. The V call is TRBV30, the J call TRBJ2-5; D remains unclear. V was shortened by 6 bases and J by 1 base, with 18 bases between the two germline ends. The CDR3 covers 15 residues. Looked up from germline, CDR1 is GTSNPN and CDR2 is SVGIG (reference sequence). Full variable domain (rest looked up from reference TRBV30 and TRBJ2-5): SQTIHQWPATLVQPVGSPLSLECTVEGTSNPNLYWYRQAAGRGLQLLFYSVGIGQISSEVPQNLSASRPQDRQFILSSKKLLLSDSGFYLCACSNWAPTQETQYFGPGTRLLVL.

This clone has just a few counts. V usage is TRBV30 and J usage is TRBJ1-2; 7 bases line up with TRBD1. CDR1 and CDR2 from the germline V gene are GTSNPN and SVGIG (reference sequence). Trimming took 5 bases from V and 4 from J; bases not matched to a gene: 10. CDR3 length equals 14 residues. Written as DNA, the CDR3 is TGTGCCTGGGTCTCGACAGGGTATAGCTATGGCTACACCTTC. Encoded protein: CAWVSTGYSYGYTF.

The rearrangement joins TRBV30 to TRBJ2-7; D is undetermined. Per the germline V gene, CDR1 is GTSNPN and CDR2 is SVGIG (reference sequence). This CDR3 has 11 residues. V lost 4 bases, J lost 6 bases, and 10 bases lay in between. The CDR3 sequence is CAWTEAREQYF. Here the CDR3 DNA reads TGTGCCTGGACCGAAGCCCGCGAGCAGTACTTC.

The V gene is TRBV11-3, the J gene TRBJ1-2, with a possible D match to TRBD1 (6 bases). CDR3 length: 13 amino acids. V shed 7 bases and J shed 6 bases, with 15 bases lying between them. Germline values: CDR1 SGHNT, CDR2 YENEEA. The CDR3 coding sequence is TGTGCCAGCACCAGGGGAATAACTGATGGCTACACCTTC. It encodes CASTRGITDGYTF.

The chain carries TRBV6-1 and TRBJ1-1; maybe TRBD1 (5 bases). V lost 1 base and J lost 0, with 12 bases in between. There are 16 residues in the CDR3. The germline gives CDR1 MNHNS, CDR2 SASEGT. CDR3 sequence: CASSEDQGRMNTEAFF. CDR3 nucleotides: TGTGCCAGCAGTGAAGACCAGGGTCGAATGAACACTGAAGCTTTCTTT.

J is TRBJ1-2 and V is TRBV6-1; no firm D call. Trimming took 2 bases from V and 3 from J, leaving 13 bases between them. Germline CDR1 and CDR2: MNHNS and SASEGT. The CDR3 extends over 15 amino acids. The CDR3 loop reads CASSEMAALDYGYTF. CDR3 coding DNA: TGTGCCAGCAGTGAAATGGCAGCGCTCGACTATGGCTACACCTTC.

This rearrangement joins TRBV9 to TRBJ1-1; 7 bases line up with TRBD1. Trimming at V came to 3 bases and at J to 2 bases, leaving 7 bases not matched to a gene. Germline CDR1 SGDLS, CDR2 YYNGEE. The CDR3 has 15 residues. As DNA, the CDR3 is TGTGCCAGCAGCGCCTTGGGACAGACTAACACTGAAGCTTTCTTT. Amino acid sequence: CASSALGQTNTEAFF.

The chain has TRBV6-6 and TRBJ2-7, with 7 nucleotides matching TRBD1. The CDR3 contains 16 residues. Germline V gene data show CDR1 as MNHNY and CDR2 as SVGAGI (reference sequence). The V and J ends lost 6 bases and 0 bases, in that order; junction bases with no gene match: 11. This CDR3 reads CASRKNRGWGSYEQYF. The CDR3 bases are TGTGCCAGCAGAAAAAACAGGGGTTGGGGCTCCTACGAGCAGTACTTC.

The CDR3 sequence: CASSPSLIAGDDTQYF. The CDR3 nucleotides read TGTGCCAGCAGCCCCTCTCTAATCGCGGGAGATGATACGCAGTATTTT. The chain is built from TRBV7-6 and TRBJ2-3; 7 positions agree with TRBD2. CDR1 and CDR2 from the germline V gene are SGHVS and FNYEAQ. The CDR3 contains 16 residues. Unmatched junction bases numbered 14, after V lost 5 bases and J lost 6 bases.